Below are 20 T cell receptor beta chains sequenced from a single sample in a study of cytomegalovirus exposure and HLA in healthy donors. Both 60 Vbeta primers and 13 Jbeta primers went into the PCR. Assay used: immunoSEQ multiplex PCR; TCRdb lists only in-frame clones, some missing. The sample shows around 53,000 clones, about 80% of them seen only once. Material: PBMCs. The receptors stem from a man between 45 and 60 years old in good health and CMV-seronegative.

This sequence joins TRBV6-1 and TRBJ2-7, with 9 bases identical to TRBD1. V was clipped by 2 bases and J by 5 bases; unmatched bases: 4. The CDR3 totals 14 residues. The germline V gene has CDR1 MNHNS and CDR2 SASEGT. CDR3 sequence (DNA): TGTGCCAGCAGTGAACAAGACAGGGGGGACGAGCAGTACTTC. Its protein product is CASSEQDRGDEQYF.

This chain connects TRBV19 to TRBJ2-6, with a tentative D call TRBD2 (6 bases). The CDR3 consists of 15 residues. Germline lookup yields CDR1 LNHDA and CDR2 SQIVND (reference sequence). V lost 7 bases and J lost 0, with 10 bases in between. CDR3 region: CASKPEGSGANVLTF. The CDR3 nucleotides are TGTGCCAGTAAACCGGAGGGCTCTGGGGCCAACGTCCTGACTTTC.

The genes are TRBV6-6 and TRBJ2-7; maybe TRBD2 (5 bases). This CDR3 contains 13 residues. The germline CDR1 and CDR2 sequences are MNHNY and SVGAGI (reference sequence). V lost 6 bases to trimming and J lost 3 bases, with 12 bases between them. CDR3: CASSYVGDYEQYF. The DNA of the CDR3 is TGTGCCAGCAGCTACGTCGGGGACTACGAGCAGTACTTC.

The chain uses TRBV6-4 and TRBJ2-1; 8 nucleotides agree with TRBD2. With V trimmed by 6 bases and J by 0 bases, 7 bases remained unmatched. The CDR3 length is 16 residues. CDR1 and CDR2 from the germline V gene are MRHNA and SNTAGT. For the CDR3, the DNA is TGTGCCAGCAGCGTCGGGGGGGCGAGCTCCTACAATGAGCAGTTCTTC. Protein product: CASSVGGASSYNEQFF.

The chain joins TRBV4-2 to TRBJ2-5; unclear D gene. Germline V gives CDR1 LGHNA, CDR2 YNFKEQ. CDR3 length: 14 residues. Trimming shortened V by 0 bases and J by 2 bases, and 7 bases separated the two germline ends. This chain's CDR3 is CASSQDGQQETQYF. The CDR3 DNA reads TGTGCCAGCAGCCAAGATGGGCAGCAAGAGACCCAGTACTTC.

The chain joins TRBV7-3 to TRBJ1-1; D remains unclear. The V gene lost 5 bases and the J gene lost 5 bases, with 12 bases spanning the gap. Germline CDR1 SGHTA, CDR2 FQGTGA. The CDR3 extends over 13 amino acids. The CDR3 DNA is TGTGCCAGCAGCCCTAGCTTGGGGACTGAAGCTTTCTTT. Amino acids: CASSPSLGTEAFF. The full variable domain, its missing parts supplied by reference TRBV7-3 and TRBJ1-1, is GAGVSQTPSNKVTEKGKYVELRCDPISGHTALYWYRQSLGQGPEFLIYFQGTGAADDSGLPNDRFFAVRPEGSVSTLKIQRTERGDSAVYLCASSPSLGTEAFFGQGTRLTVV.

The chain has TRBV27 and TRBJ2-3; no clear D. This CDR3 has 15 residues. Germline values: CDR1 MNHEY, CDR2 SMNVEV (reference sequence). V was clipped by 6 bases and J by 2 bases, with 15 bases between them. DNA of the CDR3: TGTGCCAGCAGATCGTATGGAGCCCTCACAGATACGCAGTATTTT. Protein product: CASRSYGALTDTQYF.

The genes are TRBV5-6 and TRBJ2-7, with 8 positions matching TRBD1. Germline CDR1 SGHDT, CDR2 YYEEEE. V trimming: 4 bases; J trimming: 3 bases; junction bases outside the gene matches: 6. The CDR3 is 14 amino acids. This chain's CDR3 is CASSRTGRRYEQYF. CDR3 DNA sequence: TGTGCCAGCAGCCGGACAGGGCGGCGCTACGAGCAGTACTTC.

The chain has TRBV27 and TRBJ1-2; no clear D gene. V was clipped by 4 bases and J by 5 bases, with 14 bases between them. Germline CDR1 reads MNHEY; CDR2 reads SMNVEV (reference sequence). This CDR3 is 14 amino acids long. CDR3 sequence (DNA): TGTGCCAGCAGTTCCGGGATCGGGCGTTATGGCTACACCTTC. It encodes CASSSGIGRYGYTF.

The V and J genes are TRBV4-2 and TRBJ1-6, with D perhaps TRBD1 (6 bases). Germline CDR1 is LGHNA and CDR2 is YNFKEQ. The V gene lost 0 bases and the J gene lost 4 bases, with 10 bases spanning the gap. CDR3 length: 16 amino acids. As DNA, the CDR3 is TGTGCCAGCAGCCAAGATGTCCAGGGGTATAATTCACCCCTCCACTTT. It specifies CASSQDVQGYNSPLHF.

This chain uses TRBV14 with TRBJ1-2, with D unresolved. Germline values: CDR1 SGHDN, CDR2 FVKESK. The CDR3 runs 14 residues. The V gene lost 0 bases and the J gene lost 3 bases, with 8 bases spanning the gap. The CDR3 protein is CASSQDLRYYGYTF. DNA for the CDR3: TGTGCCAGCAGCCAAGATCTGAGGTACTATGGCTACACCTTC.

The chain combines TRBV16 with TRBJ1-2; no reliable D call. This CDR3 comprises 12 residues. Deletions cut 0 bases from V and 5 bases from J, with 4 bases between. The germline gives CDR1 KGHSY, CDR2 FQNENV. The CDR3: CASSQSSYGYTF. The CDR3 nucleotides read TGTGCCAGCAGCCAATCGTCGTATGGCTACACCTTC. Variable domain in full (rest from reference TRBV16 and TRBJ1-2): GEEVAQTPKHLVRGEGQKAKLYCAPIKGHSYVFWYQQVLKNEFKFLISFQNENVFDETGMPKERFSAKCLPNSPCSLEIQATKLEDSAVYFCASSQSSYGYTFGSGTRLTVV.

The chain employs TRBV4-3 and TRBJ1-2, with D uncertain. Trimming took off 0 bases at V and 8 bases at J, with 10 bases between the two ends. Germline-derived CDR1 and CDR2 are LGHNA and YSLEER. This CDR3 spans 13 amino acids. The CDR3 DNA sequence: TGCGCCAGCAGCCAAGATTGGGGAGAGGGCTACACCTTC. Its protein is CASSQDWGEGYTF.

The V and J genes are TRBV7-9 and TRBJ1-2; D perhaps matches TRBD1 (6 bases). CDR1 and CDR2 from the germline V gene are SEHNR and FQNEAQ (reference sequence). V lost 5 bases and J lost 4, with 29 bases in between. There are 19 residues in the CDR3. The CDR3, as DNA: TGTGCCAGCAGCCGAAGCAACAGGGTAGGATCTGAGGTCTCCTATGGCTACACCTTC. The encoded protein is CASSRSNRVGSEVSYGYTF. The full variable domain, rest sourced from reference TRBV7-9 and TRBJ1-2, is DTGVSQNPRHKITKRGQNVTFRCDPISEHNRLYWYRQTLGQGPEFLTYFQNEAQLEKSRLLSDRFSAERPKGSFSTLEIQRTEQGDSAMYLCASSRSNRVGSEVSYGYTFGSGTRLTVV.

The chain combines TRBV6-6 with TRBJ2-3; TRBD2 might be the D (7 bases). Per germline, CDR1 MNHNY and CDR2 SVGAGI (reference sequence). There are 14 residues in the CDR3. V lost 6 bases and J 3 bases, leaving 13 bases between the germline ends. The CDR3: CASSRAGATDTQYF. CDR3 in DNA: TGTGCCAGCAGCCGGGCGGGGGCGACAGATACGCAGTATTTT.

This chain links TRBV6-1 with TRBJ2-7, with 9 bases that match TRBD2. V dropped 3 bases and J dropped 5; count of bases not matched to a gene: 11. This CDR3 is 16 amino acids long. CDR1 MNHNS and CDR2 SASEGT come from the germline V gene. Here the CDR3 DNA reads TGTGCCAGCAGTGACCCCCCGCGGGGGGGCCCTAACGAGCAGTACTTC. Its translation: CASSDPPRGGPNEQYF.

V gene TRBV13 combines with J gene TRBJ2-5; 11 bases line up with TRBD2. V gave up 1 base and J gave up 5 bases; unmatched junction bases: 9. Germline lookup yields CDR1 PRHDT and CDR2 FYEKMQ (reference sequence). This CDR3 comprises 17 residues. The CDR3 bases are TGTGCCAGCAGCTTAGTGCGAAAGACTAGCGGGGAGGAGACCCAGTACTTC. This translates into CASSLVRKTSGEETQYF.

The gene calls are TRBV7-8 and TRBJ1-1, with TRBD1 matching 8 bases. The CDR3 extends over 15 amino acids. CDR1 and CDR2 from the germline V gene are SGHVS and FQNEAQ. The trim removed 4 bases at V and 5 bases at J, leaving 9 bases unmatched. The CDR3 protein is CASSSRTGRRTEAFF. The DNA of the CDR3 is TGTGCCAGCAGCTCCCGGACAGGGCGGAGGACTGAAGCTTTCTTT.

This chain connects TRBV7-6 to TRBJ2-7; D is unresolved. CDR1 is SGHVS, CDR2 FNYEAQ, per germline. The CDR3 runs 14 residues. Trimming took 4 bases from V and 6 from J, leaving 16 bases between them. The CDR3 DNA reads TGTGCCAGCAGCTCTAGACTCGCTGCTGGCGAGCAGTACTTC. Its translation is CASSSRLAAGEQYF.

The chain is built from TRBV28 and TRBJ1-2, with unresolved D. There are 14 residues in the CDR3. Germline V gives CDR1 MDHEN, CDR2 SYDVKM. The ends were cut back, 5 bases at V and 3 bases at J, with 13 bases in the middle. CDR3 amino acids: CASSDYGEDYGYTF. The CDR3 DNA sequence: TGTGCCAGCAGTGATTACGGGGAGGACTATGGCTACACCTTC.